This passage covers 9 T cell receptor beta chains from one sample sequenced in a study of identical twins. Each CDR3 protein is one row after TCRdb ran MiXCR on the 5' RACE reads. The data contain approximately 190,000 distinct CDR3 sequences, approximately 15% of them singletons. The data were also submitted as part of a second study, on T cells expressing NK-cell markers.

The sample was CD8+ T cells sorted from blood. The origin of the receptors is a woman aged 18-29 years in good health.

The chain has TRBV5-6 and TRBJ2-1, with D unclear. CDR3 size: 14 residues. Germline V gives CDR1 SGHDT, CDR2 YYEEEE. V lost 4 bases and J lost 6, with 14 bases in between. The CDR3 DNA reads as TGTGCCAGCAGCCCCGGGCTCTTCTGCAATGAGCAGTTCTTC. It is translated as CASSPGLFCNEQFF.

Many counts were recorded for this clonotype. CDR3 nucleotide sequence: TGCAGTGTTGACCCGGGTGGTGGCAGCAATCAGCCCCAGCATTTT. Translated, it gives CSVDPGGGSNQPQHF. V usage is TRBV20-1 and J usage is TRBJ1-5, with D unclear. V was pared by 7 bases and J by 1 base, with 17 bases between. There are 15 residues in the CDR3. The germline gives CDR1 DFQATT, CDR2 SNEGSKA (reference sequence).

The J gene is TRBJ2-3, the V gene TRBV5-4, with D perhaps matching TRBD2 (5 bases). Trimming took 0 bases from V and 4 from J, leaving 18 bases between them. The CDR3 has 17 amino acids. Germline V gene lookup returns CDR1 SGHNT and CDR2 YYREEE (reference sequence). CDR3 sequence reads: CASSLALVTSSPDTQYF. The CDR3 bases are TGTGCCAGCAGCTTGGCCTTAGTAACTAGTTCCCCAGATACGCAGTATTTT.

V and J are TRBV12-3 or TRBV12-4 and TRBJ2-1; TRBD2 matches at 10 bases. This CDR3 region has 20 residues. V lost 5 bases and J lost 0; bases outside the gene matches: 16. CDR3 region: CASSPGTSVQSFSSYNEQFF. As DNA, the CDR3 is TGTGCCAGCAGTCCCGGGACTAGCGTGCAGAGTTTTAGCTCCTACAATGAGCAGTTCTTC.

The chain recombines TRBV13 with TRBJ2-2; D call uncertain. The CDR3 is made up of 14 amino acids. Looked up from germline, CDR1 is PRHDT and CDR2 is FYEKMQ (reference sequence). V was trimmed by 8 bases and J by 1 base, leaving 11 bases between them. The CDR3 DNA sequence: TGTGCCAGCGGAAGCAGTTTGAACACCGGGGAGCTGTTTTTT. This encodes CASGSSLNTGELFF.

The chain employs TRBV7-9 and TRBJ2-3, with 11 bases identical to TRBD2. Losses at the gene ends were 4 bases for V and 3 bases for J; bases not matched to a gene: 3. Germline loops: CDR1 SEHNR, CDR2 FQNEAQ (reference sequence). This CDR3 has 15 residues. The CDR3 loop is CASSWLAGGTDTQYF. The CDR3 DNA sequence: TGTGCCAGCAGCTGGCTAGCGGGAGGAACAGATACGCAGTATTTT.

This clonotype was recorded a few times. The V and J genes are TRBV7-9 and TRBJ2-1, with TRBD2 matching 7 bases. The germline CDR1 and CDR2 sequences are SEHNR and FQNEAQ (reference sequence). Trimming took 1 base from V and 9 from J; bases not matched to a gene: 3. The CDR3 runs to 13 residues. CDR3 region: CASSLVGRVEQFF. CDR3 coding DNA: TGTGCCAGCAGCTTAGTGGGGAGGGTTGAGCAGTTCTTC.

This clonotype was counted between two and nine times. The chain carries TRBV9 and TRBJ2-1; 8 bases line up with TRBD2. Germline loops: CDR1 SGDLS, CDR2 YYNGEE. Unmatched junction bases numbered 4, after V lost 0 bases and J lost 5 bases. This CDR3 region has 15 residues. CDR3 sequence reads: CASSVGQRENNEQFF. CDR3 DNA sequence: TGTGCCAGCAGCGTAGGCCAGCGGGAGAACAATGAGCAGTTCTTC.

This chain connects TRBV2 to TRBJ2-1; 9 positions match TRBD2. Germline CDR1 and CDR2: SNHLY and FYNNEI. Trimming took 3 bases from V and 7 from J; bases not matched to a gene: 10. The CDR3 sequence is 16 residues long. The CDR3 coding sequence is TGTGCCAGCAGTGATTCGGCGGGAGGGCCGGGGAATGAGCAGTTCTTC. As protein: CASSDSAGGPGNEQFF.